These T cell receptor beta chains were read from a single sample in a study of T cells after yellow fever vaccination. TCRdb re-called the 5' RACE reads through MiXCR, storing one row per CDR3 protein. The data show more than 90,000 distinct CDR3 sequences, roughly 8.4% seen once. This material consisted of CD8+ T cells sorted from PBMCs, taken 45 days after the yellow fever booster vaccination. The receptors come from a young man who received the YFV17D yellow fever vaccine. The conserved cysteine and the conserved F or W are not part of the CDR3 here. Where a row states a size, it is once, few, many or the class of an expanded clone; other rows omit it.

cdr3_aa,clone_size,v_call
ASSLWGLAGNNEQF,few,TRBV7-9
SASTRGANSYEQY,few,TRBV20-1
ASSLQGLAEKLF,many,TRBV11-2
ASSYSASGRASGTDTQY,once,TRBV6-5
ASTPRGTYEQY,many,TRBV27
ASQGAGNQPQH,many,TRBV7-9
ASSQGTSWYNEQF,many,TRBV13
ASSEAGQRRLYNEQF,many,TRBV2
ATSDSLGGTQY,many,TRBV24-1
ASSPGTSGVSSYNEQF,many,TRBV7-8
ASSYPGQGEDTQY,many,TRBV6-5
ASSQDWTGENTEAF,many,TRBV14
ASSWFTDTGELF,NA,TRBV6-1
ASSFPGTFSGRRSWELF,many,TRBV28
ASSEYFSHPSYNEQF,many,TRBV25-1
ASSLAVGQPNTEAF,many,TRBV7-9
SVVRGFSTDTQY,many,TRBV29-1
ASRRQGHPYGYT,NA,TRBV9
ASIHTYGGETGELF,NA,TRBV11-2
ASSTSRVGNQETQY,many,TRBV6-5
ASRAEGYEQY,many,TRBV28
ASSPGAGAGEQY,few,TRBV18
ASSLESLTTYNEQF,many,TRBV7-6
ASSPEVDQETQY,few,TRBV7-9
SGIAANTGELF,many,TRBV29-1
ASSLVGTGINEQF,many,TRBV5-6
AWGSGSSYNEQF,NA,TRBV30
AWSETGFGVTEAF,many,TRBV30
ASSYGTGGTGELF,many,TRBV6-5
ASSGPSGGDTDTQY,few,TRBV7-2
ASSEFVTLYEQY,NA,TRBV2
ASSLSPQAGNQETQY,few,TRBV12-3/TRBV12-4
ASSGSNQVEQY,many,TRBV9
ASSLYPSAAGEGETQY,many,TRBV28
ATGTSGSQEQY,many,TRBV10-3
ATSRERDHNEQF,many,TRBV15
ASSPYQASSTYNEQF,many,TRBV18
ATSGLRDGDKRGNEQF,few,TRBV15
ASSLSSGSGNEQF,many,TRBV12-3/TRBV12-4
ASRGTSGTSGRAPTYEQY,NA,TRBV4-1
ASSQDTGLGGNEQF,many,TRBV4-3
ATTKASPGGEQY,many,TRBV15
ASSLLAGGYNEQF,many,TRBV12-3/TRBV12-4
SASDLLGQY,many,TRBV20-1
ASRPGTSGTKTQY,NA,TRBV7-9
SVDGEGSQY,few,TRBV29-1
ASSWDRENTEAF,NA,TRBV5-6
ASSEWGPRETQY,NA,TRBV6-1
ASSEYGLAGPSSYEQY,many,TRBV6-1
ASSQRRQNSYNEKF,NA,TRBV4-1
ASSVGYSSGGEEQY,NA,TRBV9
SARDLLASGRAGTDTQY,NA,TRBV20-1
ASSYSTGRRTDTQY,many,TRBV6-5
ASSSPNEQY,NA,TRBV27
ARSQGLGTGAVYEQF,NA,TRBV4-3
ASSLASGGSYEQY,many,TRBV5-1
ASSLASGTQETQY,NA,TRBV5-1
AGENTEAF,many,TRBV7-9